This paragraph reports one TCR beta chain. TCRdb derives one entry per CDR3 protein from the 5' RACE reads, leaving out DNA. The sample table sets out about 160,000 distinct CDR3 sequences. CDR1 is SGHAT, CDR2 FQNNGV, per germline. The CDR3 loop spans 13 amino acids. This record belongs to a study of T cells expressing NK-cell markers. About the research overall: According to the study, TCR beta repertoires originated from sorted CD3+CD56+NKG2C+, CD3+CD56+NKG2C- and CD3+CD56-NKG2C+ T cells. The authors sequenced eight donors, of whom seven were HCMV-seropositive and one was seronegative.

The sequencing sample was made of blood T cells: a sorted CD56 or NKG2C T cell subset, CD4+ or CD8+ T cells, or bulk PBMC T cells (not recorded which). This TCR was sampled from a woman between 18 and 75 years old in good health. The V and J genes are TRBV11-2 and TRBJ2-3; the TRBD2 assignment by TCRdb is unverifiable without DNA. The CDR3 here is CASSPSLADTQYF.